These 3 T cell receptor beta chains were all obtained from the same sample, sequenced in a study of blood T cell repertoires in COVID-19. Method: immunoSEQ multiplex PCR; TCRdb's copy keeps in-frame clones and lacks some. The sample has roughly 69,000 clones; around 90% are singletons. The sequencing input was peripheral blood. The receptors originated from a man aged 50 to 60 with acute or convalescent COVID-19.

V is TRBV11-3 and J is TRBJ2-1; 11 nucleotides match TRBD2. The junction had 7 bases not matched to a gene; V was cut back by 5 bases and J by 4 bases. The germline gives CDR1 SGHNT, CDR2 YENEEA. The CDR3 is made up of 16 amino acids. This CDR3 reads CASSLSGTSGYNEQFF. CDR3 coding DNA: TGTGCCAGCAGCCTATCCGGGACTAGCGGATACAATGAGCAGTTCTTC.

The V call is TRBV18, the J call TRBJ1-1, with D possibly being TRBD1 (5 bases). Germline V gene data show CDR1 as KGHSH and CDR2 as LQKENI. Trimming cost V 3 bases and J 1 base, with 9 bases left between them. The CDR3 has 14 amino acids. In DNA form, the CDR3 reads TGTGCCAGCTCACCTTGGGGGGGGAACACTGAAGCTTTCTTT. Encoded protein: CASSPWGGNTEAFF.

The gene calls are TRBV11-3 and TRBJ2-7, with unresolved D. CDR1 and CDR2 (germline): SGHNT, YENEEA. Trimming stripped 3 bases from V and 0 bases from J, with 6 bases between. The length of the CDR3 is 13 residues. This CDR3 is CASSFGDSYEQYF. DNA for the CDR3: TGTGCCAGCAGCTTTGGAGACTCCTACGAGCAGTACTTC.